These T cell receptor beta chains were read from a single sample in a study of response to subunit inactivated influenza vaccine. TCRdb re-called the RT-PCR reads through MiXCR, storing one row per CDR3 protein. The sample has 300,000 to 350,000 distinct CDR3 sequences, approximately 23% seen once; the top ten hold 10%. Source: PBMCs from blood, taken about 20 months after vaccination. Every receptor here comes from a man aged 50-75 years who received an inactivated influenza vaccine. CDR3s include the opening cysteine and the closing phenylalanine or tryptophan. A D gene is named only where the DNA matches it firmly. Size values are once, few and many counts, or a class for expanded clones, and some rows have none.

V	J	size	D	DNA	CDR3
TRBV21-1	TRBJ2-7	few	NA	TGTGCCAGCAGCAAAGAGTGGGGAGATGACGAGCAGTACTTC	CASSKEWGDDEQYF
TRBV12-3/TRBV12-4	TRBJ1-3	many	NA	TGTGCCAGCAGTTTAGCGGGTGGAAACACCATATATTTT	CASSLAGGNTIYF
TRBV29-1	TRBJ1-5	NA	NA	TGCAGCGTGACGGACAGCTCTAGTAGCAATCAGCCCCAGCATTTT	CSVTDSSSSNQPQHF
TRBV12-3/TRBV12-4	TRBJ1-2	few	NA	TGTGCCAGCAGTTTGGGGCATTCAAACTATGGCTACACCTTC	CASSLGHSNYGYTF
TRBV12-5	TRBJ2-3	NA	NA	TGTGCTAGTGGTCCTGAATCGGCAGATACGCAGTATTTT	CASGPESADTQYF
TRBV18	TRBJ2-4	few	NA	TGTGCCAGCTCACCACCGTGGAACCTAGCCAAAAACATTCAGTACTTC	CASSPPWNLAKNIQYF
TRBV7-9	TRBJ1-1	NA	NA	TGTGCCAGCAGCGTTACAGCGGATACTGAAGCTTTCTTT	CASSVTADTEAFF
TRBV24-1	TRBJ2-2	NA	NA	TGTGCCACACAAGCTCCGGGACGGACGAACACCGGGGAGCTGTTTTTT	CATQAPGRTNTGELFF
TRBV18	TRBJ2-5	NA	TRBD1	TGTGCCAGCGGACAGGTCTCAGAGACCCAGTACTTC	CASGQVSETQYF
TRBV5-4	TRBJ1-1	many	NA	TGTGCCAGCAGCCTCGGACGGGCGAACACTGAAGCTTTCTTT	CASSLGRANTEAFF
TRBV7-9	TRBJ1-3	many	NA	TGTGCCAGCAGCGCAAGTGTGGGATATGGAAACACCATATATTTT	CASSASVGYGNTIYF
TRBV20-1	TRBJ1-4	NA	TRBD1	TGCAGTGCCTCACATGCGGGGACAGGGGCTGAAAAACTGTTTTTT	CSASHAGTGAEKLFF
TRBV20-1	TRBJ1-1	few	NA	TGCAGTGCTAGAGGACTGACTGAAGCTTTCTTT	CSARGLTEAFF
TRBV10-3	TRBJ2-1	NA	TRBD1	TGTGCCATCAGGCCGGGACAGAACTCCAATGAGCAGTTCTTC	CAIRPGQNSNEQFF
TRBV4-2	TRBJ2-1	NA	TRBD2	TGTGCCAGCAGCCAAGATCCGGCGGGAGGGTATGAGCAGTTCTTC	CASSQDPAGGYEQFF
TRBV6-1	TRBJ1-4	NA	NA	TGTGCCAGCAGTAAGAGACCCGAGTTTGGACTTAATGAAAAACTGTTTTTT	CASSKRPEFGLNEKLFF
TRBV5-6	TRBJ1-6	few	TRBD1	TGTGCCAGCAGCACCGGGACAGGGGGTTCACCCCTCCACTTT	CASSTGTGGSPLHF
TRBV5-1	TRBJ1-5	NA	TRBD1	TGCGCCAGCAGCGACGGGACAGGGAGGGATCAGCCCCAGCATTTT	CASSDGTGRDQPQHF
TRBV10-3	TRBJ1-3	NA	TRBD1	TGTGCCGTACTGGACAGGGGGATTTCTGGAAACACCATATATTTT	CAVLDRGISGNTIYF
TRBV23-1	TRBJ1-4	few	NA	TGCGCCAGCAGATCAAGGGGGTGCGATATAGAAAAACTGTTTTTT	CASRSRGCDIEKLFF
TRBV20-1	TRBJ1-2	NA	NA	TGCAGTGCTGCTGCGGTGCAGGGGACAAGCTCAAACTTCCTCTATGGCTACACCTTC	CSAAAVQGTSSNFLYGYTF
TRBV4-1	TRBJ1-5	few	NA	TGCGCCAGCAGCCTCGACAGGAATAGCAATCAGCCCCAGCATTTT	CASSLDRNSNQPQHF
TRBV5-1	TRBJ2-3	NA	NA	TGCGCCAGCAGCCAAATACCCGGGGCAGATACGCAGTATTTT	CASSQIPGADTQYF
TRBV5-1	TRBJ1-4	few	NA	TGCGCCAGCAGGAGACAGCCCTCTAATGAAAAACTGTTTTTT	CASRRQPSNEKLFF
TRBV7-9	TRBJ1-1	NA	NA	TGTGCCAGCGCACTCGGCACTGAAGCTTTCTTT	CASALGTEAFF
TRBV12-3/TRBV12-4	TRBJ2-3	NA	TRBD2	TGTGCCAGCAGCAACGGACTAGCGGTAGACACAGATACGCAGTATTTT	CASSNGLAVDTDTQYF
TRBV18	TRBJ1-5	few	TRBD1	TGTGCCAGCTCAGCGGGACAGAGCAATCAGCCCCAGCATTTT	CASSAGQSNQPQHF
TRBV4-3	TRBJ1-2	NA	NA	TGCGCCAGCAGCCAAGATTACCGCCTCTACAGCTATGGCTACACCTTC	CASSQDYRLYSYGYTF
TRBV4-1	TRBJ2-3	NA	TRBD1	TGCGCCAGCAGCCAGCCGGGACAGGGGGCCCCAGATACGCAGTATTTT	CASSQPGQGAPDTQYF
TRBV7-2	TRBJ1-1	NA	NA	TGTGCCAGCAGCTTACGAGGGGCTACGAACACTGAAGCTTTCTTT	CASSLRGATNTEAFF
TRBV6-5	TRBJ1-5	few	TRBD1	TGTGCCAGCAGTTACTCGGGTGACAGGGTAGGTCAGCCCCAGCATTTT	CASSYSGDRVGQPQHF
TRBV10-3	TRBJ1-1	few	NA	TGTGCCATCAGATTGACAGGGAACACTGAAGCTTTCTTT	CAIRLTGNTEAFF
TRBV27	TRBJ2-7	few	TRBD2	TGTGCCGCGGGACTAGCTAGTTACGAGCAGTACTTC	CAAGLASYEQYF
TRBV4-1	TRBJ2-5	NA	TRBD2	TGCGCCGGCAGCGGGACGACTAGCGAGAGGAGGGGGACCCAGTACTTC	CAGSGTTSERRGTQYF
TRBV12-3/TRBV12-4	TRBJ2-7	few	TRBD2	TGTGCCAGCAGACCGGGACTAGCGGGGTCCTTCACATCCTACGAGCAGTACTTC	CASRPGLAGSFTSYEQYF
TRBV5-5	TRBJ1-5	few	TRBD1	TGTGCCAGCAGCCGCACAGGGACAGCTCAGCCCCAGCATTTT	CASSRTGTAQPQHF
TRBV25-1	TRBJ1-1	few	NA	TGTGCCAGCAGTGGTATTCGGGTGACTGAAGCTTTCTTT	CASSGIRVTEAFF
TRBV28	TRBJ1-5	NA	NA	TGTGCCAGCAGTTTATCGGGCGGAAACAATCAGCCCCAGCATTTT	CASSLSGGNNQPQHF
TRBV15	TRBJ2-5	NA	TRBD1	TGTGCCACCAGCAGAGATCCAGGGGGAGAGACCCAGTACTTC	CATSRDPGGETQYF
TRBV4-3	TRBJ2-5	few	NA	TGCGCCAGCAGCCAAGACCCCACTCCCCAAGAGACCCAGTACTTC	CASSQDPTPQETQYF
TRBV2	TRBJ1-1	many	NA	TGTGCCAGCAGTGTACAGGCGGGGTGGGACACTGAAGCTTTCTTT	CASSVQAGWDTEAFF
TRBV5-1	TRBJ2-5	many	NA	TGCGCCAGCAGCTTGGGGGGAAGGGAGCCAACCGCGGAGACCCAGTACTTC	CASSLGGREPTAETQYF
TRBV9	TRBJ1-5	many	NA	TGTGCCAGCAGCGTAGGTGGGGTTAGAGGGGAGCCCCAGCATTTT	CASSVGGVRGEPQHF
TRBV6-1	TRBJ2-5	few	NA	TGTGCCAGCAGCCCAGGGGCCCAAGAGACCCAGTACTTC	CASSPGAQETQYF
TRBV12-3/TRBV12-4	TRBJ1-1	few	NA	TGTGCCAGCAGTTCCCTCGGCAGCTTCGAAGACACTGAAGCTTTCTTT	CASSSLGSFEDTEAFF
TRBV4-1	TRBJ2-2	NA	TRBD2	TGCGCCAGCAGCCAAGATATTACGGGGGGGCCCGGGGAGCTGTTTTTT	CASSQDITGGPGELFF
TRBV4-1	TRBJ1-2	NA	TRBD1	TGCGCCAGCAGCCAAGCTATACAGGGGAATGGAGGCTACACCTTC	CASSQAIQGNGGYTF
TRBV6-5	TRBJ2-5	NA	NA	TGTGCCAGCAGCGGGCTTCGGGAGACCCAGTACTTC	CASSGLRETQYF
TRBV5-4	TRBJ1-2	NA	NA	TGTGCCAGCAGCCTCCGGGCAGGAAACTATGGCTACACCTTC	CASSLRAGNYGYTF
TRBV21-1	TRBJ1-6	NA	NA	TGTGCCAGCAAACAGGGTTTGGATAGCGATTCACCCCTCCACTTT	CASKQGLDSDSPLHF
TRBV7-8	TRBJ1-1	NA	TRBD1	TGTGCCAGCAGCTCTAGAGGGACAGGGCGGAACACTGAAGCTTTCTTT	CASSSRGTGRNTEAFF
TRBV5-1	TRBJ2-1	few	NA	TGCGCCAGCAGCTTGATGGCCTCGGGGAACAATGAGCAGTTCTTC	CASSLMASGNNEQFF
TRBV14	TRBJ2-1	NA	TRBD1	TGTGCCAGCAGCCTCCGCCCGGACAGGTTTTACAATGAGCAGTTCTTC	CASSLRPDRFYNEQFF